This T cell receptor beta chain was retrieved from a study of CD8+CD57+ T cells in acquired aplastic anemia. An expansion of CD8+CD57+ cells by flow cytometry had been shown in patients chosen for sequencing. For this clonotype: Relative to the germline gene, one junction end is altered; a read error may explain this.

Genomic DNA was employed as the template in profiling TCR beta VDJ and CDR3. Each CDR3 protein gets one entry after TCRdb re-called the reads with MiXCR. Counted here are about 190,000 distinct CDR3 sequences, just under 50% occurring once; the ten biggest clones make up around a tenth. Sequenced input: sorted CD4+, CD8+, or CD8+CD57+ T cells (not recorded which) from PBMCs. The source is a human donor with aplastic anemia.

In DNA form, the CDR3 reads TGCGCCAGCAGCTTGGCGGGGACTAGCTCCTTCAATGAGCAGTTCTTC. It yields the protein CASSLAGTSSFNEQFF. The V call is TRBV5-1, the J call TRBJ2-1, with TRBD2 matching over 9 bases. Per the germline V gene, CDR1 is SGHRS and CDR2 is YFSETQ. CDR3 size: 16 residues.